This TCR beta chain was sequenced in a study of blood T cell repertoires in COVID-19. Study summary: Samples representing acute and convalescent COVID-19 were sourced from the United States, Italy and Spain. PBMCs, B-cell-depleted T cells, or T cells provided the cDNA or gDNA that made up the material.

CDR1 and CDR2 from the germline V gene are MNHNY and SVGAGI (reference sequence). The CDR3 is 16 amino acids. Between the trimmed V and J ends, which lost 6 bases and 5 bases, there was a span of 22 bases. The method was immunoSEQ multiplex PCR; TCRdb's version includes in-frame clones alone and lacks a portion of them. Counted here are around 55,000 clones, just over 90% occurring once; the ten biggest clones make up about 6.2%. The V call is TRBV6-6, the J call TRBJ1-1; weak D call: TRBD1 (6 bases). Input material: peripheral blood. The source is a man in his forties with acute or convalescent COVID-19. CDR3 amino acids: CASSPGRGALGTEAFF. In nucleotides, the CDR3 is TGTGCCAGCAGCCCCGGTCGGGGGGCGTTGGGAACTGAAGCTTTCTTT.